This record looks at one T cell receptor beta chain sequence and its context. Antigen: not known. These data originate in a study of cytomegalovirus exposure and HLA in healthy donors. The length of the CDR3 is 12 residues. Per germline, CDR1 SNHLY and CDR2 FYNNEI. With 4 bases removed from V and 8 bases from J, the gap between germline ends came to 11 bases. Everyone who donated was a healthy bone marrow donor. Overall study findings and caveats: Looking again later, the authors saw that most CMV-associated TCR beta chains seemed HLA-restricted. Later analysis indicated greater clonal expansion among HLA-associated TCR beta chains than among equally common other chains.

The PCR had 60 Vbeta and 13 Jbeta primers. TCRdb keeps only in-frame clones here, not all; method: immunoSEQ multiplex PCR. The sample shows about 170,000 clones, roughly 82% of them seen only once. This sequence was found in a girl aged 5 to 17 in good health and CMV-seropositive. The rearrangement joins TRBV2 to TRBJ1-2; D unclear. The source material was PBMCs. CDR3 in amino acids: CASSGGIGGYTF. In DNA, the CDR3 is TGTGCCAGCAGTGGAGGGATAGGAGGCTACACCTTC.